Listed below are T cell receptor beta chains from one sample, sequenced in a study of T cells in localized non-small cell lung cancer. TCRdb's copy holds only in-frame clones and misses some; the assay was immunoSEQ multiplex PCR. The data contain 45,000 or so clones, about 76% of them seen just once; the ten biggest clones take up roughly 18%. Sequences were derived from peripheral blood mononuclear cells, sampled before any cancer treatment. These receptors all come from a man aged 35 to 70 with stage III lung adenocarcinoma. The CDR3 runs from the conserved cysteine through the conserved F or W. The D gene is left open where the match is weak. Expanded clones are given a class, and other clones once, few, many or no size at all.

J	V	D	size	DNA	CDR3
TRBJ1-1	TRBV30	.	once	TGTGCCTGGAGTGTACGATATTCCCGGACCAACGGCACTGAAGCTTTCTTT	CAWSVRYSRTNGTEAFF
TRBJ1-1	TRBV10-3	.	.	TGTGCCATCAGTGATCAGGGGCCGATGAACACTGAAGCTTTCTTT	CAISDQGPMNTEAFF
TRBJ1-1	TRBV6-1	.	few	TGTGCCAGCAGATCCTACAGGACGCGAACTTTCTTT	CASRSYRTRTFF
TRBJ2-7	TRBV6-1	.	.	TGTGCCAGCAGGCGGGGCCGACGGGAGCAGTACTTC	CASRRGRREQYF
TRBJ2-1	TRBV14	.	once	TGTGCCAGCAGCCAAGGGATAGGACGGCCATTCGGTGAGCAGTTCTTC	CASSQGIGRPFGEQFF
TRBJ1-6	TRBV5-4	TRBD1	.	TGTGCCAGCAGCCAGTGGACAGGAGGGAGTTCACCCCTCCACTTT	CASSQWTGGSSPLHF
TRBJ2-1	TRBV6-5	.	.	TGTGCCAGCACCCCCGGGGGCAGCCTCCAGTATGAGCAGTTCTTC	CASTPGGSLQYEQFF
TRBJ2-7	TRBV2	.	few	TGTGCCAGCAGTGAACGACAGATCTACGAGCAGTACTTC	CASSERQIYEQYF
TRBJ2-7	TRBV7-7	.	.	TGTGCCAGCAGCTCTCCTCAAACAGGGTACGAGCAGTACTTC	CASSSPQTGYEQYF
TRBJ2-7	TRBV6-6	.	.	TGTGCCAGCAGTTACGGGCTAGGATACCACGAGCAGTACTTC	CASSYGLGYHEQYF
TRBJ1-1	TRBV13	.	.	TGTGCCAGCAGCTTAGATAAAGGTGAAGCTTTCTTT	CASSLDKGEAFF
TRBJ2-2	TRBV9	TRBD1	.	TGTGCCAGCAGCCCCGGACAGGGACCGAACACCGGGGAGCTGTTTTTT	CASSPGQGPNTGELFF
TRBJ2-5	TRBV27	TRBD1	.	TGTGCCAGCAGTTCGTTCAGGGGGAGCGGTGAGGAGACCCAGTACTTC	CASSSFRGSGEETQYF
TRBJ2-2	TRBV5-4	.	.	TGTGCCAGCAGTTTACCGGGACGTTCGAACACCGGGGAGCTGTTTTTT	CASSLPGRSNTGELFF
TRBJ2-5	TRBV29-1	TRBD2	.	TGCAGCGTAGGGACTAGCGGGGTTAAGACCCAGTACTTC	CSVGTSGVKTQYF
TRBJ2-2	TRBV10-3	TRBD2	.	TGTGCCATCAGTGGCACGCTCACTAGCGGGACCGGGGAGCTGTTTTTT	CAISGTLTSGTGELFF
TRBJ1-6	TRBV2	.	.	TGTGCCAGCAGGGGTCTAAATTCACCCCTCCACTTT	CASRGLNSPLHF
TRBJ1-2	TRBV19	.	.	TGTGCCAGTAGTAATCCCGACAGGTCCGGCTATGGCTACACCTTC	CASSNPDRSGYGYTF
TRBJ2-5	TRBV7-7	.	medium-sized	TGTGCCAGCAGCTTAATACTGAACGCAGAGACCCAGTACTTC	CASSLILNAETQYF
TRBJ2-3	TRBV5-1	.	.	TGCGCCAGCAGCCCACCGCAGGGAGGTGGCACAGATACGCAGTATTTT	CASSPPQGGGTDTQYF
TRBJ2-5	TRBV5-4	TRBD2	.	TGTGCCAGCAGCCCTCCTTCCGGCGGGGGGAAAGAGACCCAGTACTTC	CASSPPSGGGKETQYF
TRBJ1-1	TRBV14	.	.	TGTGCCAGCAGCCAAGATTGGGGGGGACCTCCGAACACTGAAGCTTTCTTT	CASSQDWGGPPNTEAFF
TRBJ2-5	TRBV2	.	.	TGTGCCAGCAGTAGGGGGGGCCAAGGAGAGACCCAGTACTTC	CASSRGGQGETQYF
TRBJ2-1	TRBV5-1	.	.	TGCGCCAGCAGCCTCTACATGGGGGGGGCCAATGAGCAGTTCTTC	CASSLYMGGANEQFF
TRBJ1-2	TRBV19	TRBD1	.	TGTGCCAGTAGTATGAATCGGATGCTACAGGGGACCTATGGCTACACCTTC	CASSMNRMLQGTYGYTF
TRBJ1-6	TRBV5-1	TRBD1	once	TGCGCCAGCAGCTTTGGGACAGGAGACTCCTATAATTCACCCCTCCACTTT	CASSFGTGDSYNSPLHF
TRBJ2-2	TRBV6-5	TRBD1	once	TGTGCCAGCAGTCACAGGGGCCTGAACACCGGGGAGCTGTTTTTT	CASSHRGLNTGELFF
TRBJ1-2	TRBV6-1	.	.	TGTGCCAGCAGTGCTTCCCAAGACTATGGCTACACCTTC	CASSASQDYGYTF
TRBJ1-3	TRBV28	.	.	TGTGCCAGCAGCCGCTCTGGAAACACCATATATTTT	CASSRSGNTIYF
TRBJ2-1	TRBV18	.	.	TGTGCCAGCTCACAGGGACGGAGCTCCTACAATGAGCAGTTCTTC	CASSQGRSSYNEQFF
TRBJ2-1	TRBV18	TRBD2	.	TGTGCCAGCTCGCGGACTAGCGGGGGGGCGTTGAGTTGGTACAATGAGCAGTTCTTC	CASSRTSGGALSWYNEQFF
TRBJ2-1	TRBV11-3	.	.	TGTGCCAGCAGCTTGTCCGCGGGACAGCTTTACAATGAGCAGTTCTTC	CASSLSAGQLYNEQFF
TRBJ2-1	TRBV6-6	TRBD1	.	TGTGCCAGCCGCCCACTCGACAGGGCTAACAATGAGCAGTTCTTC	CASRPLDRANNEQFF
TRBJ1-1	TRBV2	.	few	TGTGCCAGCAGTGAAAATTCCGGGAGTGGCACTGAAGCTTTCTTT	CASSENSGSGTEAFF
TRBJ1-3	TRBV5-1	.	.	TGCGCCAGCAGTCCTCAGTGGGGCCCTGGAAACACCATATATTTT	CASSPQWGPGNTIYF
TRBJ2-1	TRBV6-5	TRBD2	.	TGTGCCAGCAGTTACGCGGGACTAGTAAGCAATGAGCAGTTCTTC	CASSYAGLVSNEQFF
TRBJ2-5	TRBV27	.	.	TGTGCCAGCAGCCCCCGATTAGGTATCCAAGAGACCCAGTACTTC	CASSPRLGIQETQYF
TRBJ2-7	TRBV29-1	.	.	TGCAGCGCCCGACGGGGGAGCTCCTACGAGCAGTACTTC	CSARRGSSYEQYF
TRBJ2-7	TRBV18	.	.	TGTGCCAGCTCACCGGCTGCTTCCACCTACGAGCAGTACTTC	CASSPAASTYEQYF
TRBJ1-6	TRBV6-6	TRBD1	.	TGTGCCAGCAGTTGGCCAGGGGGGAATTCACCCCTCCACTTT	CASSWPGGNSPLHF
TRBJ1-2	TRBV2	.	.	TGTGCCAGCACCCCAAGCAGACTGGGCTATGGCTACACCTTC	CASTPSRLGYGYTF